These T cell receptor beta chains were read from a single sample in a study of blood T cell repertoires in COVID-19. This table comes from immunoSEQ multiplex PCR, and its TCRdb copy is limited to in-frame clones, with some not included. The sample gives 200,000 to 250,000 clones, approximately 80% of which show up once; less than 2% is in the top ten. The sequenced sample was PBMCs or T cells enriched from blood (not recorded which). The origin of the receptors is a man in his 60s who had recovered from COVID-19. Both conserved end residues are part of each CDR3. Fields, in order: D gene, J gene, V gene, clone size, CDR3 protein, CDR3 DNA. A D gene is named only where the DNA matches it firmly. The listing skips clone size in some rows; elsewhere it reads once, few, many or a size class.

d_gene: .
j_gene: TRBJ1-1
v_gene: TRBV20-1
abundance: .
CDR3aa: CSALRDTEAFF
CDR3nt: TGCAGTGCTCTCAGGGACACTGAAGCTTTCTTT

d_gene: TRBD1
j_gene: TRBJ1-1
v_gene: TRBV7-3
abundance: .
CDR3aa: CASSLLGRGNTEAFF
CDR3nt: TGTGCCAGCAGCTTATTGGGCAGGGGGAATACTGAAGCTTTCTTT

d_gene: .
j_gene: TRBJ1-6
v_gene: TRBV3-1/TRBV3-2
abundance: .
CDR3aa: CASSQGYRTSSYNSPLHF
CDR3nt: TGTGCCAGCAGCCAAGGGTACAGGACTAGCTCCTATAATTCACCCCTCCACTTT

d_gene: .
j_gene: TRBJ1-6
v_gene: TRBV2
abundance: .
CDR3aa: CASSELRASPLHF
CDR3nt: TGTGCCAGCAGTGAGCTGAGGGCTTCACCCCTCCACTTT

d_gene: TRBD1
j_gene: TRBJ1-1
v_gene: TRBV7-6
abundance: .
CDR3aa: CASSPGQGNTEAFF
CDR3nt: TGTGCCAGCAGCCCCGGACAGGGTAACACTGAAGCTTTCTTT

d_gene: TRBD2
j_gene: TRBJ2-1
v_gene: TRBV9
abundance: .
CDR3aa: CASSSTSGSYNEQFF
CDR3nt: TGTGCCAGCAGCTCGACTAGCGGGTCCTACAATGAGCAGTTCTTC

d_gene: TRBD1
j_gene: TRBJ1-2
v_gene: TRBV3-1/TRBV3-2
abundance: .
CDR3aa: CASIGDSGYGYTF
CDR3nt: TGTGCCAGCATTGGGGACAGCGGCTATGGCTACACCTTC

d_gene: TRBD1
j_gene: TRBJ1-2
v_gene: TRBV6-2/TRBV6-3
abundance: few
CDR3aa: CASSTGTGTFFGYTF
CDR3nt: TGTGCCAGCAGTACCGGGACAGGAACTTTTTTCGGCTACACCTTC

d_gene: TRBD2
j_gene: TRBJ2-3
v_gene: TRBV27
abundance: .
CDR3aa: CASSLFPSGGTDTQYF
CDR3nt: TGTGCCAGCAGTTTATTTCCTAGCGGGGGCACAGATACGCAGTATTTT

d_gene: TRBD1
j_gene: TRBJ1-2
v_gene: TRBV7-8
abundance: few
CDR3aa: CASSPNRFTGDYGYTF
CDR3nt: TGTGCCAGCAGCCCCAACCGGTTTACAGGGGACTATGGCTACACCTTC

d_gene: TRBD1
j_gene: TRBJ1-6
v_gene: TRBV2
abundance: .
CDR3aa: CASSRPGGRSPLHF
CDR3nt: TGTGCCAGCAGTCGTCCAGGGGGCCGTTCACCCCTCCACTTT

d_gene: TRBD2
j_gene: TRBJ2-1
v_gene: TRBV2
abundance: .
CDR3aa: CASSRGVGGYNEQFF
CDR3nt: TGTGCCAGCAGCCGGGGGGTTGGGGGCTACAATGAGCAGTTCTTC

d_gene: TRBD1
j_gene: TRBJ1-1
v_gene: TRBV25-1
abundance: .
CDR3aa: CASSQGGNTEAFF
CDR3nt: TGTGCCAGTAGTCAGGGGGGGAACACTGAAGCTTTCTTT

d_gene: TRBD1
j_gene: TRBJ1-2
v_gene: TRBV3-1/TRBV3-2
abundance: .
CDR3aa: CASSASPGTDYGYTF
CDR3nt: TGTGCCAGCAGCGCCTCCCCCGGGACAGACTATGGCTACACCTTC

d_gene: TRBD1
j_gene: TRBJ1-2
v_gene: TRBV12-3/TRBV12-4
abundance: .
CDR3aa: CASSFGQGGGYTF
CDR3nt: TGTGCCAGCAGCTTTGGACAGGGCGGCGGCTACACCTTC

d_gene: .
j_gene: TRBJ1-4
v_gene: TRBV4-2
abundance: .
CDR3aa: CASSQEGGGNNEKLFF
CDR3nt: TGTGCCAGCAGCCAAGAGGGGGGTGGCAATAATGAAAAACTGTTTTTT

d_gene: TRBD2
j_gene: TRBJ2-3
v_gene: TRBV27
abundance: .
CDR3aa: CASRGLAGDTDTQYF
CDR3nt: TGTGCCAGCCGCGGACTAGCGGGGGACACAGATACGCAGTATTTT

d_gene: .
j_gene: TRBJ1-2
v_gene: TRBV4-3
abundance: .
CDR3aa: CASSQDHFRGGYTF
CDR3nt: TGCGCCAGCAGCCAAGATCATTTCAGGGGCGGCTACACCTTC

d_gene: TRBD1
j_gene: TRBJ1-2
v_gene: TRBV19
abundance: .
CDR3aa: CASSQGGNVVGYTF
CDR3nt: TGTGCCAGTAGCCAAGGGGGCAATGTGGTAGGCTACACCTTC

d_gene: .
j_gene: TRBJ2-3
v_gene: TRBV5-6
abundance: .
CDR3aa: CASIRRGGGTDTQYF
CDR3nt: TGTGCCAGCATCCGGCGAGGGGGGGGCACAGATACGCAGTATTTT

d_gene: .
j_gene: TRBJ2-7
v_gene: TRBV29-1
abundance: .
CDR3aa: CSVVWQGTPYEQYF
CDR3nt: TGCAGCGTTGTTTGGCAGGGGACCCCCTACGAGCAGTACTTC

d_gene: .
j_gene: TRBJ1-4
v_gene: TRBV2
abundance: .
CDR3aa: CASRGGGKLFF
CDR3nt: TGTGCCAGCAGGGGGGGAGGGAAACTGTTTTTT

d_gene: .
j_gene: TRBJ1-2
v_gene: TRBV19
abundance: .
CDR3aa: CASSLRASNYGYTF
CDR3nt: TGTGCCAGTAGTTTAAGAGCCTCTAACTATGGCTACACCTTC

d_gene: TRBD1
j_gene: TRBJ1-4
v_gene: TRBV4-1
abundance: .
CDR3aa: CASSSDRATNEKLFF
CDR3nt: TGCGCCAGCAGCTCAGACAGGGCAACTAATGAAAAACTGTTTTTT

d_gene: .
j_gene: TRBJ2-5
v_gene: TRBV11-2
abundance: .
CDR3aa: CASSLGRQETQYF
CDR3nt: TGTGCCAGCAGCTTAGGCAGACAAGAGACCCAGTACTTC

d_gene: .
j_gene: TRBJ1-6
v_gene: TRBV30
abundance: .
CDR3aa: CAWSVTASSYNSPLHF
CDR3nt: TGTGCCTGGAGTGTCACGGCTAGCTCCTATAATTCACCCCTCCACTTT

d_gene: TRBD1
j_gene: TRBJ1-2
v_gene: TRBV19
abundance: .
CDR3aa: CASSESGTGTYGYTF
CDR3nt: TGTGCCAGTAGTGAATCCGGGACAGGGACCTATGGCTACACCTTC

d_gene: .
j_gene: TRBJ2-3
v_gene: TRBV15
abundance: .
CDR3aa: CATSRDGATDTQYF
CDR3nt: TGTGCCACCAGCAGAGATGGAGCGACAGATACGCAGTATTTT

d_gene: .
j_gene: TRBJ1-3
v_gene: TRBV11-2
abundance: .
CDR3aa: CASSLERSSGNTIYF
CDR3nt: TGTGCCAGCAGCTTAGAACGGAGCTCTGGAAACACCATATATTTT

d_gene: .
j_gene: TRBJ2-3
v_gene: TRBV5-6
abundance: .
CDR3aa: CASSFYTGGTDTQYF
CDR3nt: TGTGCCAGCAGCTTCTATACGGGGGGCACAGATACGCAGTATTTT

d_gene: .
j_gene: TRBJ2-3
v_gene: TRBV7-9
abundance: .
CDR3aa: CASSTTDYLSTDTQYF
CDR3nt: TGTGCCAGCAGCACCACGGACTACTTAAGCACAGATACGCAGTATTTT

d_gene: TRBD1
j_gene: TRBJ1-2
v_gene: TRBV5-6
abundance: .
CDR3aa: CASSSDRLPYGYTF
CDR3nt: TGTGCCAGCAGCTCGGACAGGTTACCCTATGGCTACACCTTC

d_gene: .
j_gene: TRBJ1-1
v_gene: TRBV2
abundance: .
CDR3aa: CASREPVANTEAFF
CDR3nt: TGTGCCAGCAGAGAACCGGTAGCGAACACTGAAGCTTTCTTT

d_gene: .
j_gene: TRBJ1-6
v_gene: TRBV5-6
abundance: .
CDR3aa: CASSLRRVGYNSPLHF
CDR3nt: TGTGCCAGCAGCTTGAGGAGGGTAGGGTATAATTCACCCCTCCACTTT

d_gene: .
j_gene: TRBJ2-6
v_gene: TRBV5-1
abundance: .
CDR3aa: CASRQQGSGANVLTF
CDR3nt: TGCGCCAGCAGGCAACAGGGATCTGGGGCCAACGTCCTGACTTTC

d_gene: TRBD1
j_gene: TRBJ2-2
v_gene: TRBV7-8
abundance: .
CDR3aa: CASSLAGQGAVGELFF
CDR3nt: TGTGCCAGCAGCTTAGCGGGACAGGGGGCAGTGGGGGAGCTGTTTTTT

d_gene: TRBD1
j_gene: TRBJ1-5
v_gene: TRBV13
abundance: few
CDR3aa: CASSLGWGQGNQPQHF
CDR3nt: TGTGCCAGCAGCTTAGGATGGGGACAGGGCAATCAGCCCCAGCATTTT

d_gene: .
j_gene: TRBJ1-4
v_gene: TRBV2
abundance: few
CDR3aa: CATSARTGNEKLFF
CDR3nt: TGTGCCACCAGCGCTCGGACTGGCAATGAAAAACTGTTTTTT

d_gene: TRBD1
j_gene: TRBJ1-1
v_gene: TRBV18
abundance: .
CDR3aa: CASSPTGPEGAFF
CDR3nt: TGTGCCAGCTCACCGACAGGGCCAGAGGGAGCTTTCTTT

d_gene: .
j_gene: TRBJ2-3
v_gene: TRBV5-1
abundance: .
CDR3aa: CASSSGEFTDTQYF
CDR3nt: TGCGCCAGCAGCTCAGGGGAATTTACAGATACGCAGTATTTT

d_gene: TRBD1
j_gene: TRBJ1-4
v_gene: TRBV18
abundance: .
CDR3aa: CASSPLKDRINEKLFF
CDR3nt: TGTGCCAGCTCACCCCTCAAGGACAGGATTAATGAAAAACTGTTTTTT

d_gene: TRBD1
j_gene: TRBJ1-6
v_gene: TRBV5-6
abundance: .
CDR3aa: CASSLRDRDMSPLHF
CDR3nt: TGTGCCAGCAGCTTGCGGGACAGGGACATGTCACCCCTCCACTTT

d_gene: .
j_gene: TRBJ1-1
v_gene: TRBV10-3
abundance: .
CDR3aa: CAISEPTQGQVEAFF
CDR3nt: TGTGCCATCAGTGAGCCGACCCAAGGACAAGTTGAAGCTTTCTTT

d_gene: .
j_gene: TRBJ1-2
v_gene: TRBV12-5
abundance: .
CDR3aa: CASGAGDYGYTF
CDR3nt: TGTGCTAGCGGAGCAGGGGACTATGGCTACACCTTC

d_gene: TRBD1
j_gene: TRBJ1-2
v_gene: TRBV19
abundance: .
CDR3aa: CASSDRDRGRRGYTF
CDR3nt: TGTGCCAGTAGTGACCGGGACAGGGGGCGCCGGGGCTACACCTTC